Listed below are T cell receptor beta chains from one sample, sequenced in a study of metastatic and nonmetastatic thyroid tumors. TCRdb reprocessed the PCR reads using MiXCR. The table lists some 19,000 clones, about a quarter of them singletons. The sequenced sample was blood. Receptor source: a male donor with papillary thyroid cancer or a benign thyroid nodule (not recorded which). Some clones in this sample may be carry-over from other donors' samples. Each CDR3 is given with its conserved first and last residue. The order of the fields is J gene, D gene, clone size, V gene, CDR3 DNA, CDR3 protein. A D gene is named only where the DNA matches it firmly. A clone size is listed for some rows: how often the clone was seen (once, few, many), or a class if it is expanded.

TRBJ1-5 TRBD1 few TRBV28 TGTGCCAGCAGCTGGACAGGGGAAAATCAGCCCCAGCATTTT CASSWTGENQPQHF
TRBJ2-2 TRBD2 few TRBV28 TGTGCCAGCAGTCTAACGACTAGCGGGAACACCGGGGAGCTGTTTTTT CASSLTTSGNTGELFF
TRBJ2-5 TRBD1 NA TRBV7-9 TGTGCCAGCAGCCCGGGACAGGCTTTTGGGGTAGGGGAGACCCAGTACTTC CASSPGQAFGVGETQYF
TRBJ1-1 TRBD1 many TRBV7-2 TGTGCCAGCAGCTTGAGGGGGCAGGCAGCTTTCTTT CASSLRGQAAFF
TRBJ1-6 NA NA TRBV28 TGTGCCAGCAACACCCCCGGGGGGATATATTCACCCCTCCACTTT CASNTPGGIYSPLHF
TRBJ1-2 NA many TRBV19 TGTGCCAGCAAGGGGCTGGACGGGACGGGCTATGGCTACACCTTC CASKGLDGTGYGYTF
TRBJ2-3 TRBD2 few TRBV27 TGTGCCAGCAGTTCCCGACTAGCCGGGGGCACAGATACGCAGTATTTT CASSSRLAGGTDTQYF
TRBJ2-7 NA NA TRBV27 TGTGCCAGCAGTTTTTCGGGGGCGAGCGAGCAGTACTTC CASSFSGASEQYF
TRBJ2-3 TRBD2 few TRBV6-1 TGTGCCAGCAGTGACAGCGGGGGGGCAGATACGCAGTATTTT CASSDSGGADTQYF
TRBJ2-5 TRBD2 medium-sized TRBV4-3 TGCGCCAGCAGCCAAACTAGCGGGGGGGCCCAGGGTCGGGAGACCCAGTACTTC CASSQTSGGAQGRETQYF
TRBJ1-3 TRBD1 few TRBV27 TGTGCCAGCAGTTTATCGACAGGGGTCGGAAACACCATATATTTT CASSLSTGVGNTIYF
TRBJ1-5 NA NA TRBV4-2 TGTGCCAGCAGCCAAGCGGCAGGGTATCAGCCCCAGCATTTT CASSQAAGYQPQHF
TRBJ2-7 NA few TRBV19 TGTGCCAGTAGTGCCGGGACGGAGTCAGCCTACGAGCAGTACTTC CASSAGTESAYEQYF
TRBJ1-1 NA NA TRBV20-1 TGCAGTGCTAGAGACACTCCGACAGTGAACACTGAAGCTTTCTTT CSARDTPTVNTEAFF
TRBJ2-2 NA medium-sized TRBV12-5 TGTGCTAGTGGTTTGACCCCCGGGACACCCGGCGGGGAGCTGTTTTTT CASGLTPGTPGGELFF
TRBJ1-3 NA NA TRBV19 TGTGCCAGTACTCCTGACCGCTCTGGAAACACCATATATTTT CASTPDRSGNTIYF
TRBJ2-7 NA NA TRBV4-1 TGCGCCAGCAGCCAAGATAGGAGACTGTTCTACGAGCAGTACTTC CASSQDRRLFYEQYF
TRBJ2-1 TRBD1 few TRBV10-1 TGCGCCAGCAGTGAAAGGACAGGGGGTCACTATGAGCAGTTCTTC CASSERTGGHYEQFF